The 21 T cell receptor beta chains listed next were all sequenced from one sample in a study of T cell responses to AZD1222 COVID-19 vaccine. The data were produced by immunoSEQ multiplex PCR, yet TCRdb's version contains in-frame clones alone and is incomplete. The sample includes 100,000 or so clones, roughly 90% seen only once; the top ten take about 2.3%. Sequencing used peripheral blood, obtained on day 0 of AZD1222 vaccination. The source is an adult in good health.

This clone was observed a single time. This chain connects TRBV11-2 to TRBJ1-2; a possible D gene is TRBD1 (6 bases). The V end lost 1 base, the J end lost 7 bases, and 16 bases lay between the germline ends. The CDR3 runs to 15 residues. Germline CDR1 reads SGHAT; CDR2 reads FQNNGV. CDR3 residues: CASSLALTGIGGYTF. CDR3 DNA sequence: TGTGCCAGCAGCTTAGCACTCACAGGGATTGGTGGCTACACCTTC.

The J gene is TRBJ2-2, the V gene TRBV14; TRBD1 matches 7 bases. Trimming took 4 bases from V and 5 from J; bases not matched to a gene: 10. The length of the CDR3 is 16 residues. Germline CDR1 SGHDN, CDR2 FVKESK. CDR3 amino acids: CASSPLRDSQTGELFF. DNA for the CDR3: TGTGCCAGCAGCCCTCTGAGGGACAGTCAAACCGGGGAGCTGTTTTTT.

The chain uses TRBV10-3 and TRBJ2-7; 11 bases align to TRBD2. The germline gives CDR1 ENHRY, CDR2 SYGVKD. The CDR3 spans 16 residues. Trimming at V came to 0 bases and at J to 4 bases, leaving 5 bases not matched to a gene. For the CDR3, the DNA is TGTGCCATCAGTGAGTCGAACCTAGCGGGGGGATACGAGCAGTACTTC. Translated: CAISESNLAGGYEQYF.

The chain combines TRBV3-1 (or the pseudogene TRBV3-2) with TRBJ2-2; D is unresolved. The ends were cut back, 8 bases at V and 1 base at J, with 8 bases in the middle. The germline gives CDR1 LGHDT, CDR2 YNNKEL (reference sequence). The CDR3 runs 13 residues. The CDR3 sequence is CASAPQNTGELFF. The CDR3 DNA sequence: TGTGCCAGCGCCCCGCAGAACACCGGGGAGCTGTTTTTT.

The genes are TRBV14 and TRBJ2-3; D possibly corresponds to TRBD2 (6 bases). The CDR3 sequence is 15 residues long. The ends were cut back, 5 bases at V and 4 bases at J, with 16 bases in the middle. Germline assignment: CDR1 SGHDN and CDR2 FVKESK. The CDR3 region has the DNA TGTGCCAGCAGCTCCACGGGAGTTATTTCAGATACGCAGTATTTT. It is translated as CASSSTGVISDTQYF.

This chain links TRBV6-4 with TRBJ1-2; 10 nucleotides agree with TRBD1. The V gene end was trimmed by 3 bases and the J gene end by 7 bases; junction bases not matched to a gene: 5. Germline V gene lookup returns CDR1 MRHNA and CDR2 SNTAGT. This CDR3 spans 14 amino acids. The CDR3 DNA sequence: TGTGCCAGCAGTGAGGGTGACAGGGGGCTTGGCTACACCTTC. Translating it yields CASSEGDRGLGYTF.

This rearrangement joins TRBV15 to TRBJ2-1; the D gene is possibly TRBD1 (5 bases). Germline V lookup: CDR1 LNHNV, CDR2 YYDKDF (reference sequence). Deletions cut 5 bases from V and 9 bases from J, with 14 bases between. CDR3 size: 13 residues. CDR3 in DNA: TGTGCCACCAGCCTCCGAATGCAGGGTGAGCAGTTCTTC. This gives the protein CATSLRMQGEQFF.

V gene TRBV14 combines with J gene TRBJ2-3; tentatively, D is TRBD1 or TRBD2 (6 bases each). The CDR3 runs 15 residues. Per the germline V gene, CDR1 is SGHDN and CDR2 is FVKESK. Trimming took off 4 bases at V and 2 bases at J, with 13 bases between the two ends. The DNA for the CDR3 is TGTGCCAGCAGCCCCCTATCGGGGGCCACAGATACGCAGTATTTT. Translation: CASSPLSGATDTQYF.

This chain connects TRBV19 to TRBJ2-3, with 7 bases identical to TRBD2. Germline trimming cut 6 bases from V and 2 bases from J; bases unmatched to any gene: 5. The CDR3 has 14 amino acids. Germline V gene data show CDR1 as LNHDA and CDR2 as SQIVND (reference sequence). CDR3 sequence reads: CASRASGPTDTQYF. The CDR3 nucleotides are TGTGCCAGTAGGGCTAGCGGACCCACAGATACGCAGTATTTT.

The rearrangement joins TRBV28 to TRBJ1-4; no clear D gene. The CDR3 runs 14 residues. Between the trimmed V and J ends, which lost 11 bases and 2 bases, there was a span of 15 bases. Germline CDR1 and CDR2: MDHEN and SYDVKM. The CDR3 nucleotides are TGTGCCGCCGCGTCAGGCCAGACTAATGAAAAACTGTTTTTT. It yields the protein CAAASGQTNEKLFF.

The rearrangement joins TRBV9 to TRBJ2-5, with a possible D match to TRBD1 (6 bases). The CDR3 consists of 12 residues. V dropped 3 bases and J dropped 13 bases, with 16 bases sitting between them. Germline CDR1 SGDLS, CDR2 YYNGEE. The CDR3 coding sequence is TGTGCCAGCAGCGCCATGGACAGCAGGCTGTACTTC. It translates to CASSAMDSRLYF.

This clone came up once. This chain uses TRBV3-1 (or the pseudogene TRBV3-2) with TRBJ2-1; 16 nucleotides agree with TRBD2. The CDR3 has 15 residues. In germline, CDR1 is LGHDT, CDR2 YNNKEL (reference sequence). With V trimmed by 2 bases and J by 10 bases, 2 bases remained unmatched. CDR3 bases: TGTGCCAGCAGCCAAACGGGACTAGCGGGAGGGGAGCAGTTCTTC. This encodes CASSQTGLAGGEQFF.

V is TRBV20-1 and J is TRBJ1-5, with 10 nucleotides matching TRBD1. CDR1 and CDR2 from the germline V gene are DFQATT and SNEGSKA (reference sequence). Trimming cost V 3 bases and J 0 bases; bases outside gene matches: 11. The CDR3 covers 18 residues. CDR3 sequence reads: CSASKVGTGVHSNQPQHF. The CDR3 bases are TGCAGTGCTAGTAAGGTCGGGACAGGGGTCCATAGCAATCAGCCCCAGCATTTT.

This chain links TRBV28 with TRBJ2-1; D is possibly TRBD2 (7 bases). Germline CDR1 and CDR2: MDHEN and SYDVKM. The CDR3 extends over 14 amino acids. The V end lost 6 bases, the J end lost 6 bases, and 15 bases lay between the germline ends. The CDR3 coding sequence is TGTGCCAGCAGAGGGGGGGCAGGGTCCAATGAGCAGTTCTTC. Translated: CASRGGAGSNEQFF.

The rearrangement links TRBV7-9 to TRBJ1-4; a possible D gene is TRBD1 (6 bases). Germline-derived CDR1 and CDR2 are SEHNR and FQNEAQ (reference sequence). This CDR3 contains 17 residues. Trimming took off 0 bases at V and 7 bases at J, with 18 bases between the two ends. CDR3 amino acids: CASSLAVRQVGSEKLFF. Written as DNA, the CDR3 is TGTGCCAGCAGCTTAGCAGTGCGACAGGTCGGGAGTGAAAAACTGTTTTTT.

This clone came up once. The rearrangement joins TRBV4-3 to TRBJ2-3, with D maybe TRBD2 (6 bases). Germline CDR1 is LGHNA and CDR2 is YSLEER. Trimming took off 0 bases at V and 2 bases at J, with 15 bases between the two ends. This CDR3 contains 17 residues. This chain's CDR3 is CASSQEFPGTSTDTQYF. The CDR3 bases are TGCGCCAGCAGCCAAGAGTTCCCTGGGACTTCCACAGATACGCAGTATTTT.

V and J are TRBV27 and TRBJ2-2, with TRBD1 identical over 8 bases. CDR1 and CDR2 from the germline V gene are MNHEY and SMNVEV (reference sequence). The CDR3 loop spans 15 amino acids. After removal of 6 bases from V and 1 base from J, the junction contained 4 bases not matched to a gene. The CDR3 DNA is TGTGCCAGCAGAACCGGGACAGGGAACACCGGGGAGCTGTTTTTT. It is translated as CASRTGTGNTGELFF.

The chain joins TRBV7-9 to TRBJ1-6; 7 positions agree with TRBD1. The CDR3 loop spans 16 amino acids. J gave up 5 bases and V 1 base, and 5 bases lay outside the gene matches. Germline assignment: CDR1 SEHNR and CDR2 FQNEAQ (reference sequence). CDR3 in DNA: TGTGCCAGCAGCTTAGGACAGGGAGAAGATAATTCACCCCTCCACTTT. It yields the protein CASSLGQGEDNSPLHF.

The chain links TRBV28 to TRBJ2-6, with D unresolved. Germline CDR1 reads MDHEN; CDR2 reads SYDVKM. Trimming left V 5 bases short and J 0 bases short, with 14 bases between. This CDR3 is built from 17 residues. CDR3 residues: CASSPKQHHSGANVLTF. CDR3 sequence (DNA): TGTGCCAGCAGTCCCAAGCAACACCACTCTGGGGCCAACGTCCTGACTTTC.

The chain joins TRBV15 to TRBJ2-3; D perhaps matches TRBD2 (5 bases). Germline values: CDR1 LNHNV, CDR2 YYDKDF (reference sequence). The CDR3 extends over 14 amino acids. Trimming pared 4 bases from V and 4 bases from J, leaving 12 bases between. CDR3 sequence: CATSTRGSADTQYF. The DNA of the CDR3 is TGTGCCACCAGCACACGAGGTAGCGCAGATACGCAGTATTTT.

The V and J genes are TRBV4-1 and TRBJ2-1; D is unclear. The germline gives CDR1 MGHRA, CDR2 YSYEKL. The germline V and J ends were trimmed by 0 bases and 8 bases, with 8 bases remaining between them. The CDR3 length is 13 residues. The DNA for the CDR3 is TGCGCCAGCAGCCAAGATCTTGTACATGAGCAGTTCTTC. Its protein product is CASSQDLVHEQFF.